These T cell receptor beta chains were read from a single sample in a study of T cells in Graves' hyperthyroidism and ophthalmopathy. MiXCR, applied by TCRdb to the multiplex PCR reads, yields one record per CDR3 protein. The sample has roughly 100,000 distinct CDR3 sequences; around 50% are singletons. Material: blood. These receptors were collected from a woman aged 40 to 50 with Graves' hyperthyroidism. Each CDR3 is given with its conserved first and last residue. A D gene is named only where the DNA matches it firmly. Size is stated for part of the rows, as once, few or many counts, or as a class when the clone is expanded.

D: -; size: many; length: 13; J: TRBJ1-2; V: TRBV27; CDR3: CASSLEGNYGYTF; DNA: TGTGCCAGCAGCTTAGAAGGGAACTATGGCTACACCTTC
D: TRBD1; size: -; length: 14; J: TRBJ2-3; V: TRBV2; CDR3: CASSGQGATDTQYF; DNA: TGTGCCAGCTCTGGACAGGGGGCTACAGATACGCAGTATTTT
D: -; size: -; length: 11; J: TRBJ1-1; V: TRBV29-1; CDR3: CSVGTSGEAFF; DNA: TGCAGCGTGGGGACTAGCGGGGAAGCTTTCTTT
D: TRBD2; size: -; length: 17; J: TRBJ2-5; V: TRBV2; CDR3: CASSVPGTSGYQETQYF; DNA: TGTGCCAGCAGTGTGCCCGGGACTAGCGGGTACCAAGAGACCCAGTACTTC
D: TRBD1; size: -; length: 13; J: TRBJ1-2; V: TRBV7-2; CDR3: CASSGQGGYGYTF; DNA: TGTGCCAGCAGCGGACAGGGAGGCTATGGCTACACCTTC
D: -; size: -; length: 16; J: TRBJ1-1; V: TRBV6-5; CDR3: CASSYRLRTGTTEAFF; DNA: TGTGCCAGCAGTTACCGTTTAAGGACGGGGACCACTGAAGCTTTCTTT
D: -; size: -; length: 13; J: TRBJ1-2; V: TRBV15; CDR3: CARDPRFHRGYTF; DNA: TGTGCTAGAGATCCCAGGTTTCATCGTGGCTACACCTTC
D: TRBD2; size: -; length: 15; J: TRBJ2-1; V: TRBV7-3; CDR3: CASSFTREGYNEQFF; DNA: TGTGCCAGCAGCTTTACGAGGGAGGGTTACAATGAGCAGTTCTTC
D: TRBD1; size: -; length: 15; J: TRBJ2-1; V: TRBV2; CDR3: CASSAGTVSYNEQFF; DNA: TGTGCCAGCAGTGCCGGGACAGTCTCCTATAATGAGCAGTTCTTC
D: -; size: -; length: 14; J: TRBJ1-2; V: TRBV2; CDR3: CASKGGLGVQGYTF; DNA: TGTGCCAGCAAAGGAGGGTTGGGTGTGCAGGGCTACACCTTC
D: -; size: many; length: 11; J: TRBJ1-2; V: TRBV30; CDR3: CAWSKGQGYTF; DNA: TGTGCCTGGAGTAAGGGGCAGGGCTACACCTTC
D: -; size: -; length: 11; J: TRBJ2-2; V: TRBV7-3; CDR3: CASSLSRELFF; DNA: TGTGCCAGCAGCTTAAGCAGGGAGCTGTTTTTT
D: TRBD2; size: -; length: 15; J: TRBJ2-7; V: TRBV9; CDR3: CASSPPQGGDYEQYF; DNA: TGTGCCAGCTCACCACCTCAGGGAGGGGACTACGAGCAGTACTTC
D: -; size: once; length: 24; J: TRBJ2-7; V: TRBV2; CDR3: CASSFFRTDNYGYTFGSGTTEQYF; DNA: -
D: TRBD2; size: -; length: 16; J: TRBJ2-3; V: TRBV2; CDR3: CASSLTGTSRRDTQYF; DNA: TGTGCCAGCAGTTTGACCGGGACTAGCAGGAGAGATACGCAGTATTTT
D: -; size: many; length: 15; J: TRBJ1-1; V: TRBV7-2; CDR3: CASSFTRGVNTEAFF; DNA: TGTGCCAGCAGCTTCACTCGGGGGGTGAACACTGAAGCTTTCTTT
D: TRBD2; size: -; length: 15; J: TRBJ2-7; V: TRBV7-2; CDR3: CASSLAGGLGFEQYF; DNA: TGTGCCAGCAGCTTAGCGGGGGGACTAGGTTTCGAGCAGTACTTC
D: -; size: few; length: 13; J: TRBJ2-5; V: TRBV29-1; CDR3: CSVAGSRSQPQYF; DNA: TGCAGCGTTGCCGGGAGCAGGAGTCAGCCCCAGTACTTC
D: TRBD2; size: many; length: 13; J: TRBJ2-7; V: TRBV7-2; CDR3: CASSFSGSYEQYF; DNA: TGTGCCAGCAGCTTTAGCGGGAGCTACGAGCAGTACTTC
D: -; size: many; length: 12; J: TRBJ2-7; V: TRBV7-9; CDR3: CASSLQGTEQYF; DNA: TGTGCCAGCAGCTTACAGGGGACCGAGCAGTACTTC
D: TRBD1; size: many; length: 12; J: TRBJ2-7; V: TRBV29-1; CDR3: CSAVGGFYEQYF; DNA: TGCAGCGCCGTAGGGGGCTTCTACGAGCAGTACTTC
D: -; size: many; length: 14; J: TRBJ2-7; V: TRBV7-3; CDR3: CASSLKGASYEQYF; DNA: TGTGCCAGCAGCTTAAAAGGGGCCTCCTACGAGCAGTACTTC
D: TRBD1; size: few; length: 13; J: TRBJ2-5; V: TRBV5-1; CDR3: CASSLGQGETQYF; DNA: TGCGCCAGCAGCTTGGGACAGGGAGAGACCCAGTACTTC
D: -; size: many; length: 14; J: TRBJ1-5; V: TRBV2; CDR3: CASSRWALNQPQHF; DNA: TGTGCCAGCAGTAGATGGGCCCTAAATCAGCCCCAGCATTTT
D: TRBD1; size: many; length: 13; J: TRBJ1-5; V: TRBV7-9; CDR3: CASRRQGGQPQHF; DNA: TGTGCCAGCAGAAGACAGGGGGGACAGCCCCAGCATTTT
D: TRBD1; size: few; length: 16; J: TRBJ2-2; V: TRBV2; CDR3: CASSPLRTGGTGELFF; DNA: TGTGCCAGCTCACCATTACGGACAGGGGGCACCGGGGAGCTGTTTTTT
D: -; size: many; length: 15; J: TRBJ1-5; V: TRBV7-9; CDR3: CASSPYGHSNQPQHF; DNA: TGTGCCAGCAGCCCATACGGACACAGCAATCAGCCCCAGCATTTT
D: -; size: many; length: 15; J: TRBJ1-1; V: TRBV10-3; CDR3: CASRNSSFMNTEAFF; DNA: TGTGCCAGCCGAAATTCAAGTTTCATGAACACTGAAGCTTTCTTT
D: -; size: many; length: 15; J: TRBJ1-1; V: TRBV19; CDR3: CASRRTAQGGTEAFF; DNA: TGTGCCAGTAGACGGACAGCCCAGGGAGGCACTGAAGCTTTCTTT
D: -; size: few; length: 11; J: TRBJ1-4; V: TRBV28; CDR3: CATLGDEKLFF; DNA: TGTGCCACCCTAGGGGATGAAAAACTGTTTTTT
D: -; size: few; length: 19; J: TRBJ2-6; V: TRBV7-8; CDR3: CASSQDKQTARTGANVLTF; DNA: TGTGCCAGCAGCCAAGACAAGCAGACGGCCCGGACGGGGGCCAACGTCCTGACTTTC